The 4 T cell receptor beta chains presented below share a single source sample, sequenced in a study of CD8+ T cells in alopecia areata. Treatment given: oral pan-JAK inhibitor, 5-10 mg twice daily. Reverse transcription of extracted RNA yielded cDNA, which provided the sequencing template. The protocol was immunoSEQ multiplex PCR, while the TCRdb copy is restricted to in-frame clones and leaves out a portion. The sample yields more than 150,000 clones, roughly three fifths seen once. This sample comprised CD4+ T cells sorted from blood, obtained at week 4, from a patient treated with tofacitinib. The receptors stem from a human donor with alopecia areata.

This clone was observed a handful of times. The CDR3, as DNA: TGCAGCGTTGAAGATGGGGCTTTCTCCTACGAGCAGTACTTC. It specifies CSVEDGAFSYEQYF. The chain links TRBV29-1 to TRBJ2-7; D is perhaps TRBD1 (5 bases). Germline V gene data show CDR1 as SQVTM and CDR2 as ANQGSEA. The CDR3 is made up of 14 amino acids. V was shortened by 0 bases and J by 0 bases, with 9 bases between the two germline ends.

The sample holds one count of this clone. The rearrangement links TRBV5-1 to TRBJ1-1; D gene ambiguous. Trimming removed 2 bases at V and 0 bases at J, with 5 bases between. This CDR3 is built from 13 residues. CDR1 is SGHRS and CDR2 is YFSETQ in the germline V gene. CDR3 coding DNA: TGCGCCAGCAGCTTATTCGTGAACACTGAAGCTTTCTTT. Protein sequence: CASSLFVNTEAFF.

This clone has more than one count but fewer than ten. This sequence joins TRBV2 and TRBJ2-3, with D tentatively TRBD2 (5 bases). This CDR3 comprises 14 residues. Germline V gives CDR1 SNHLY, CDR2 FYNNEI. Trimming removed 6 bases from V and 4 bases from J, with 14 bases in between. The CDR3 DNA reads TGTGCCAGCAGCACCGGAACTAGTGCAGATACGCAGTATTTT. Protein product: CASSTGTSADTQYF. The full variable domain, completed using reference TRBV2 and TRBJ2-3, is EPEVTQTPSHQVTQMGQEVILRCVPISNHLYFYWYRQILGQKVEFLVSFYNNEISEKSEIFDDQFSVERPDGSNFTLKIRSTKLEDSAMYFCASSTGTSADTQYFGPGTRLTVL.

The chain employs TRBV2 and TRBJ1-1; D remains unclear. Germline CDR1 reads SNHLY; CDR2 reads FYNNEI. CDR3 length: 16 residues. The V end was cut by 3 bases, the J end by 1 base, with 15 bases between. In nucleotides, the CDR3 is TGTGCCAGCAGTGACGGGCAGGTCGTCCCGAACACTGAAGCTTTCTTT. Translated: CASSDGQVVPNTEAFF.